Below are 19 T cell receptor beta chains sequenced from a single sample in a study of T cells in localized non-small cell lung cancer. Method: immunoSEQ multiplex PCR; TCRdb's copy keeps in-frame clones and lacks some. The sample includes about 48,000 clones, 60% to 85% of them seen just once. The sample was peripheral blood, taken before any cancer treatment. The source of these receptors is a man aged 40 to 75 with stage I squamous cell lung carcinoma.

The J gene is TRBJ2-7, the V gene TRBV27; TRBD1 matches at 8 bases. The germline gives CDR1 MNHEY, CDR2 SMNVEV (reference sequence). The ends lost 3 bases at V and 3 bases at J; junction bases unmatched: 1. CDR3 size: 13 residues. The CDR3: CASSLTGDYEQYF. DNA for the CDR3: TGTGCCAGCAGTTTGACAGGGGACTACGAGCAGTACTTC.

Written as DNA, the CDR3 is TGTGCCAGCAGCTTGAGAGGGGAGGAGACCCAGTACTTC. Protein product: CASSLRGEETQYF. The V call is TRBV5-4, the J call TRBJ2-5, with D possibly being TRBD1 or TRBD2 (5 bases each). Germline V gene data show CDR1 as SGHNT and CDR2 as YYREEE (reference sequence). There are 13 residues in the CDR3. The ends were cut back, 1 base at V and 5 bases at J, with 9 bases in the middle.

The chain links TRBV7-3 to TRBJ2-3, with TRBD2 identical over 7 bases. Germline CDR1 reads SGHTA; CDR2 reads FQGTGA. V lost 5 bases, J lost 2 bases, and 7 bases stayed unmatched. The CDR3 covers 15 residues. The CDR3 DNA sequence: TGTGCCAGCAGCCTGAAGCGGGGACCCACAGATACGCAGTATTTT. Translated: CASSLKRGPTDTQYF. The entire variable domain, with the rest obtained from reference TRBV7-3 and TRBJ2-3, is as follows: GAGVSQTPSNKVTEKGKYVELRCDPISGHTALYWYRQSLGQGPEFLIYFQGTGAADDSGLPNDRFFAVRPEGSVSTLKIQRTERGDSAVYLCASSLKRGPTDTQYFGPGTRLTVL.

The chain joins TRBV2 to TRBJ2-5; 8 bases line up with TRBD2. The germline V gene has CDR1 SNHLY and CDR2 FYNNEI. V lost 6 bases to trimming and J lost 0 bases; unmatched junction nucleotides: 9. The CDR3 is made up of 16 amino acids. The CDR3 bases are TGTGCCAGCAGGCCTAAAGCGGGGGTGTACCAAGAGACCCAGTACTTC. Residues: CASRPKAGVYQETQYF.

This clone was seen at least ten times. The V call is TRBV27, the J call TRBJ1-6; D may be TRBD1 (6 bases). Germline V CDR1 and CDR2: MNHEY, SMNVEV (reference sequence). V gave up 5 bases and J gave up 4 bases, with 18 bases separating them. The CDR3 is made up of 17 amino acids. The CDR3 nucleotides read TGTGCCAGCAGTCTCTTCTGGGACAACATTTATAATTCACCCCTCCACTTT. This translates into CASSLFWDNIYNSPLHF.

The rearrangement uses TRBV2 and TRBJ2-4; D remains unclear. This CDR3 has 13 residues. Trimming stripped 3 bases from V and 3 bases from J, with 6 bases between. Germline-derived CDR1 and CDR2 are SNHLY and FYNNEI. The CDR3 sequence is CASSDVIKNIQYF. In DNA, the CDR3 is TGTGCCAGCAGTGACGTAATCAAAAACATTCAGTACTTC. The variable domain in full, completed from reference TRBV2 and TRBJ2-4, reads EPEVTQTPSHQVTQMGQEVILRCVPISNHLYFYWYRQILGQKVEFLVSFYNNEISEKSEIFDDQFSVERPDGSNFTLKIRSTKLEDSAMYFCASSDVIKNIQYFGAGTRLSVL.

This clone was seen a few times. This sequence joins TRBV6-5 and TRBJ1-2, with D possibly matching TRBD1 (5 bases). CDR1 is MNHEY, CDR2 SVGAGI, per germline. Deletions cut 10 bases from V and 0 bases from J, with 12 bases between. This CDR3 spans 13 amino acids. CDR3 amino acids: CATASGTNYGYTF. CDR3 coding DNA: TGTGCCACCGCCTCAGGGACTAACTATGGCTACACCTTC.

The chain uses TRBV11-3 and TRBJ2-2; D may be TRBD2 (6 bases). The CDR3 contains 15 residues. Germline V CDR1 and CDR2: SGHNT, YENEEA. V shed 3 bases and J shed 0 bases, with 8 bases lying between them. The CDR3 bases are TGTGCCAGCAGCTTTTCGGGAGCGAACACCGGGGAGCTGTTTTTT. Protein: CASSFSGANTGELFF.

This clone has a single count. V is TRBV5-4 and J is TRBJ2-3; D may be TRBD1 (6 bases). Germline assignment: CDR1 SGHNT and CDR2 YYREEE (reference sequence). Trimming removed 0 bases at V and 6 bases at J, with 17 bases between. The CDR3 runs 16 residues. CDR3 sequence: CASSLGGRGGVDTQYF. The CDR3, as DNA: TGTGCCAGCAGCTTGGGTGGCAGGGGTGGGGTTGATACGCAGTATTTT. The complete variable domain, with remaining parts taken from reference TRBV5-4 and TRBJ2-3, reads ETGVTQSPTHLIKTRGQQVTLRCSSQSGHNTVSWYQQALGQGPQFIFQYYREEENGRGNFPPRFSGLQFPNYSSELNVNALELDDSALYLCASSLGGRGGVDTQYFGPGTRLTVL.

V usage is TRBV30 and J usage is TRBJ1-5; D remains unclear. V was pared by 2 bases and J by 5 bases, with 10 bases between. Germline assignment: CDR1 GTSNPN and CDR2 SVGIG (reference sequence). This CDR3 contains 13 residues. The CDR3 bases are TGTGCCTGGAGTCGAGGGAGGGATCAGCCCCAGCATTTT. It codes for CAWSRGRDQPQHF. The whole variable domain, filled in from reference TRBV30 and TRBJ1-5, reads SQTIHQWPATLVQPVGSPLSLECTVEGTSNPNLYWYRQAAGRGLQLLFYSVGIGQISSEVPQNLSASRPQDRQFILSSKKLLLSDSGFYLCAWSRGRDQPQHFGDGTRLSIL.

The V and J genes are TRBV7-3 and TRBJ1-6; maybe TRBD1 (5 bases). The germline V gene encodes CDR1 SGHTA and CDR2 FQGTGA. The length of the CDR3 is 15 residues. Trimming left V 5 bases short and J 6 bases short, with 14 bases between. The CDR3 coding sequence is TGTGCCAGCAGCACGTACAGGTTTTCTAATTCACCCCTCCACTTT. It codes for CASSTYRFSNSPLHF.

This clone was observed once. The rearrangement uses TRBV6-5 and TRBJ2-7; the D is unclear. V dropped 4 bases and J dropped 6 bases, with 10 bases sitting between them. CDR1 is MNHEY and CDR2 is SVGAGI in the germline V gene. This CDR3 has 12 amino acids. For the CDR3, the DNA is TGTGCCAGCAGTTGTCCAGTAATCGAGCAGTACTTC. The encoded protein is CASSCPVIEQYF.

With respect to this clone: A junction end diverges from the germline sequence, so it may reflect a read error. This chain joins TRBV4-2 and TRBJ1-3, with TRBD1 as a possible D gene (5 bases). CDR1 is LGHNA and CDR2 is YNFKEQ in the germline V gene. The CDR3 has 16 amino acids. The CDR3 DNA reads TGTGCCAGCACCCAAGGTTCAGGGACCTCTGGAAACACCATATATTTT. Translating it yields CASTQGSGTSGNTIYF.

The chain uses TRBV28 and TRBJ2-3, with 8 bases matching TRBD2. The CDR3 covers 16 residues. V was clipped by 4 bases and J by 6 bases; unmatched bases: 12. Germline values: CDR1 MDHEN, CDR2 SYDVKM. CDR3 sequence reads: CASSSPGGGPSDTQYF. As DNA, the CDR3 is TGTGCCAGCAGTTCACCCGGCGGGGGGCCCTCCGATACGCAGTATTTT.

The rearrangement joins TRBV10-3 to TRBJ2-7; tentatively, D is TRBD1 (6 bases). Trimming removed 3 bases at V and 2 bases at J, with 11 bases between. The CDR3 consists of 14 residues. Germline-derived CDR1 and CDR2 are ENHRY and SYGVKD. This chain's CDR3 is CAISDYRDTYEQYF. The CDR3 bases are TGTGCCATCAGTGATTACCGGGACACCTACGAGCAGTACTTC.

This chain uses TRBV30 with TRBJ1-4, with D unresolved. Trimming shortened V by 5 bases and J by 0 bases, and 13 bases separated the two germline ends. The CDR3 is 15 residues long. The V gene's germline CDR1 is GTSNPN and CDR2 SVGIG (reference sequence). The CDR3 spells CAWASRVTTNEKLFF. DNA for the CDR3: TGTGCCTGGGCCTCTCGGGTCACAACTAATGAAAAACTGTTTTTT.

V and J are TRBV9 and TRBJ2-1; perhaps TRBD1 as D (6 bases). The length of the CDR3 is 16 residues. Trimming left V 2 bases short and J 0 bases short, with 12 bases between. The germline V gene encodes CDR1 SGDLS and CDR2 YYNGEE. In nucleotides, the CDR3 is TGTGCCAGCAGCGTGCGGACAGTTAGCTCCTACAATGAGCAGTTCTTC. Amino acid sequence: CASSVRTVSSYNEQFF. Full variable domain (missing parts from reference TRBV9 and TRBJ2-1): DSGVTQTPKHLITATGQRVTLRCSPRSGDLSVYWYQQSLDQGLQFLIQYYNGEERAKGNILERFSAQQFPDLHSELNLSSLELGDSALYFCASSVRTVSSYNEQFFGPGTRLTVL.

A single count supports this clone. J is TRBJ2-7 and V is TRBV5-4; 9 nucleotides line up with TRBD1. The CDR3 spans 13 residues. V dropped 2 bases and J dropped 5; count of bases not matched to a gene: 2. In germline, CDR1 is SGHNT, CDR2 YYREEE (reference sequence). The CDR3 loop reads CASSLTGGNEQYF. In nucleotides, the CDR3 is TGTGCCAGCAGCTTAACAGGGGGCAACGAGCAGTACTTC.

This clone has a single count. The V call is TRBV6-6, the J call TRBJ1-1; 9 bases map to TRBD1. The CDR3 runs to 15 residues. After removal of 1 base from V and 4 bases from J, the junction contained 4 bases not matched to a gene. Looked up from germline, CDR1 is MNHNY and CDR2 is SVGAGI (reference sequence). CDR3 loop: CASSYWGTGITEAFF. CDR3 bases: TGTGCCAGCAGTTACTGGGGGACAGGGATCACTGAAGCTTTCTTT.